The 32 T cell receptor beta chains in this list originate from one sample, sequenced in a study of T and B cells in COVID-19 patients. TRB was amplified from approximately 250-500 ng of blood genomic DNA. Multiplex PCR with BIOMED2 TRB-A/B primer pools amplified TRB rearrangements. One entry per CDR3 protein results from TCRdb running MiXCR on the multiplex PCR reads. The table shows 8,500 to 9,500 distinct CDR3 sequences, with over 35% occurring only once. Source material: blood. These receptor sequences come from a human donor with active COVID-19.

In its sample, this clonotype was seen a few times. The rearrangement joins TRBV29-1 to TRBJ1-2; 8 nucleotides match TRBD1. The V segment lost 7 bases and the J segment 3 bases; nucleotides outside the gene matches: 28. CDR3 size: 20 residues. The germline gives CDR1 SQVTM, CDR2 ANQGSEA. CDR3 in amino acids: CSARRNERTGSEGWDYGYTF. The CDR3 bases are TGCAGCGCCCGCCGAAACGAAAGGACAGGGTCGGAGGGGTGGGACTATGGCTACACCTTC.

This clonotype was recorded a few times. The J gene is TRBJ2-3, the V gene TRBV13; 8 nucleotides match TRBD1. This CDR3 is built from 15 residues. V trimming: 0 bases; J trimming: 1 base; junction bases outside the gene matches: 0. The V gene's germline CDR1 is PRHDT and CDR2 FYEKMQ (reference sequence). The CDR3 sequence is CASSLGTGGTDTQYF. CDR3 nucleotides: TGTGCCAGCAGCTTAGGGACAGGGGGCACAGATACGCAGTATTTT.

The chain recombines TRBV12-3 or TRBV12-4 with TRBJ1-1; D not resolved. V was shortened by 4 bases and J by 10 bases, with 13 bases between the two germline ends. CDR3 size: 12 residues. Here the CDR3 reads CASSSQGLPAFF. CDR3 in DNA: TGTGCCAGCAGTTCTCAAGGACTACCAGCTTTCTTT.

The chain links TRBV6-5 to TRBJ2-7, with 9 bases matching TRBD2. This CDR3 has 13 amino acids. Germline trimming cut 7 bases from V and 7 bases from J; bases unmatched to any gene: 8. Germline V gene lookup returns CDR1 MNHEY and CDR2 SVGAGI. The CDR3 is CASKREVFEEQYF. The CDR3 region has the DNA TGTGCCAGCAAGCGGGAGGTCTTTGAGGAGCAGTACTTC.

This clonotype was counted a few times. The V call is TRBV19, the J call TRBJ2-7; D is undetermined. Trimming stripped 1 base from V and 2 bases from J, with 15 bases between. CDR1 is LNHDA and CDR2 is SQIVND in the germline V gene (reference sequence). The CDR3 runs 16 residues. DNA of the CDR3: TGTGCCAGTAGTATAGCCCGACCTAACCAACCCTACGAGCAGTACTTC. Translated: CASSIARPNQPYEQYF.

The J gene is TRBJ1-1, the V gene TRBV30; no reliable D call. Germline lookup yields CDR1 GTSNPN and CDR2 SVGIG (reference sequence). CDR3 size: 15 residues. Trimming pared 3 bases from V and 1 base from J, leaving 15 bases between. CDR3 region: CAWRPPVRTNTEAFF. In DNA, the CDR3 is TGTGCCTGGAGGCCCCCAGTCAGGACGAACACTGAAGCTTTCTTT.

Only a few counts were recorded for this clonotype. CDR3 bases: TGTGCCAGCAGCACGACAGGGGCTGGGGCCAACGTCCTGACTTTC. Its protein is CASSTTGAGANVLTF. The V call is TRBV5-6, the J call TRBJ2-6, with 8 bases aligning to TRBD1. Germline CDR1 SGHDT, CDR2 YYEEEE. This CDR3 spans 15 amino acids. The ends lost 4 bases at V and 2 bases at J; junction bases unmatched: 2.

CDR3 protein: CASSPAWNTEAFF. For the CDR3, the DNA is TGTGCCAGCAGCCCTGCATGGAACACTGAAGCTTTCTTT. The chain is built from TRBV7-6 and TRBJ1-1; D call uncertain. This CDR3 comprises 13 residues. The V and J ends lost 5 bases and 1 base respectively, with 8 bases between them. Germline V lookup: CDR1 SGHVS, CDR2 FNYEAQ. Using reference TRBV7-6 and TRBJ1-1 for the parts outside the CDR3, the full variable domain is GAGVSQSPRYKVTKRGQDVALRCDPISGHVSLYWYRQALGQGPEFLTYFNYEAQQDKSGLPNDRFSAERPEGSISTLTIQRTEQRDSAMYRCASSPAWNTEAFFGQGTRLTVV.

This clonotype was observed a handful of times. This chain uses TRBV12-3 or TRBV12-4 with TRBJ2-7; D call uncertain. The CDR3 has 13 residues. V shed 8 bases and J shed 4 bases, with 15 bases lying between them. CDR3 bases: TGTGCCAGCGCCTATTCGGGTGCGTACGAGCAGTACTTC. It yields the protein CASAYSGAYEQYF.

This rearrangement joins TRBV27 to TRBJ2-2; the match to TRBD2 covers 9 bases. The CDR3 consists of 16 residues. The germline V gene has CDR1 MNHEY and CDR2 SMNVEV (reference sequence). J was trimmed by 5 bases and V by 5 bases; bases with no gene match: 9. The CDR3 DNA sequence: TGTGCCAGCAGTCTCCAGCGGGGGGATAAGACCGGGGAGCTGTTTTTT. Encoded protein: CASSLQRGDKTGELFF.

The CDR3 region has the DNA TGTGCCAGCTCATCCTCCACCGGGGAGCTGTTTTTT. Encoded protein: CASSSSTGELFF. V gene TRBV18 combines with J gene TRBJ2-2; D not resolved. Trimming took 5 bases from V and 4 from J, leaving 5 bases between them. The length of the CDR3 is 12 residues. Germline CDR1 is KGHSH and CDR2 is LQKENI.

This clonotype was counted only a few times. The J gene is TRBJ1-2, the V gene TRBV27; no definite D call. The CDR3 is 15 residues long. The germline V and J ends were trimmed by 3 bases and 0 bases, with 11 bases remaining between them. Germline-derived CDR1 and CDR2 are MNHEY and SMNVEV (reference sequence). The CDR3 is CASSLNGVTNYGYTF. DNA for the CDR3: TGTGCCAGCAGTTTGAACGGGGTAACTAACTATGGCTACACCTTC.

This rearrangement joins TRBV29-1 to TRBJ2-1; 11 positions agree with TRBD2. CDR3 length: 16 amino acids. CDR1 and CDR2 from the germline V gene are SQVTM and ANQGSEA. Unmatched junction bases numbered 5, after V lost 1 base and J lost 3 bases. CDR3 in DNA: TGCAGCGTTGAAGCTCAGACTAGCGGGGACTACAATGAGCAGTTCTTC. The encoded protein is CSVEAQTSGDYNEQFF.

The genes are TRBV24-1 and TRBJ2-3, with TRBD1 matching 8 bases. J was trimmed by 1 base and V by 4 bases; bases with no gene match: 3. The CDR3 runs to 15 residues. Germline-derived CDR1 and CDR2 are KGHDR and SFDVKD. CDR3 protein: CATSDTDRGTDTQYF. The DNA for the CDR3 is TGTGCCACCAGTGACACGGACAGGGGCACAGATACGCAGTATTTT.

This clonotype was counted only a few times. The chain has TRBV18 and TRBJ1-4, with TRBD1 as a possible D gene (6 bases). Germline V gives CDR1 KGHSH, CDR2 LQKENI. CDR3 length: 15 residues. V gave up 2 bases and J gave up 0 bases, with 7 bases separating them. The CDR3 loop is CASSPGGSTNEKLFF. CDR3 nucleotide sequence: TGTGCCAGCTCACCAGGGGGCTCAACTAATGAAAAACTGTTTTTT.

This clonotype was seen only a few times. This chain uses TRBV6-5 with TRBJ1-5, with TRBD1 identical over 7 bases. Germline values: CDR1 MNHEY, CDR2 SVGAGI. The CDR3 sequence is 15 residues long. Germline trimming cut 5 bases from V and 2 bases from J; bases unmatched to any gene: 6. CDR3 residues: CASSRTTGGNQPQHF. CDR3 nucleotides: TGTGCCAGCAGTCGCACTACAGGGGGCAATCAGCCCCAGCATTTT.

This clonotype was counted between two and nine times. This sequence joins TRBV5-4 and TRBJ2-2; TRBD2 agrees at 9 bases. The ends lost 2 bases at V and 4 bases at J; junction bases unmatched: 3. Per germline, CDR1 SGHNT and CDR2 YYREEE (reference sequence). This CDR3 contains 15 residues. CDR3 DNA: TGTGCCAGCAGCTTCGGCGGGAGGGCCACCGGGGAGCTGTTTTTT. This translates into CASSFGGRATGELFF. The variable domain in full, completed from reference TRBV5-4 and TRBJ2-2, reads ETGVTQSPTHLIKTRGQQVTLRCSSQSGHNTVSWYQQALGQGPQFIFQYYREEENGRGNFPPRFSGLQFPNYSSELNVNALELDDSALYLCASSFGGRATGELFFGEGSRLTVL.

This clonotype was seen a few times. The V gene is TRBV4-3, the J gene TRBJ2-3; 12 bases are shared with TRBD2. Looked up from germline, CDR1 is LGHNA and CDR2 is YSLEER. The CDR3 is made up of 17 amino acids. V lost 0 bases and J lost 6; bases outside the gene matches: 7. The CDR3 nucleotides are TGCGCCAGCAGCCAAGAACTCGCTAGCGGGAGGGCGGATACGCAGTATTTT. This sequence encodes CASSQELASGRADTQYF.

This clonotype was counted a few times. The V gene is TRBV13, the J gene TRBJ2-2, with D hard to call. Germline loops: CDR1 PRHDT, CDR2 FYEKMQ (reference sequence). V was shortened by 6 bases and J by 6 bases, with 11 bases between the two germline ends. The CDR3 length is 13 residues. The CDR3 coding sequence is TGTGCCAGCAGTCAGGTTGGGGCCGGGGAGCTGTTTTTT. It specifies CASSQVGAGELFF.

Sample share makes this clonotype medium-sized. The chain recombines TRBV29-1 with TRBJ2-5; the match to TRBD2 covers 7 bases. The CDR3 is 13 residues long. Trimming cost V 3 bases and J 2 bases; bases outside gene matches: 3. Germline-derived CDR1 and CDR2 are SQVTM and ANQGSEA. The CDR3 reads CSVETSRQETQYF. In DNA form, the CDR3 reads TGCAGCGTTGAGACTAGCCGTCAAGAGACCCAGTACTTC.

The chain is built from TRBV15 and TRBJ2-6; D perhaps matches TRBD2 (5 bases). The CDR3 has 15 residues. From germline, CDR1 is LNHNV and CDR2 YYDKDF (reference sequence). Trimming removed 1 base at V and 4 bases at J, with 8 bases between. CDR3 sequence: CATSRAGSGANVLTF. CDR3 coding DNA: TGTGCCACCAGCAGAGCGGGGTCGGGGGCCAACGTCCTGACTTTC.

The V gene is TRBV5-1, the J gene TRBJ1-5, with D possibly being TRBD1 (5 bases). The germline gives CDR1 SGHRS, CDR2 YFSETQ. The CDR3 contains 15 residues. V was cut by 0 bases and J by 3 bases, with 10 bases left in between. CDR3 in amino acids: CASSLGAGLNQPQHF. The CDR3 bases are TGCGCCAGCAGCTTGGGAGCAGGGCTCAATCAGCCCCAGCATTTT.

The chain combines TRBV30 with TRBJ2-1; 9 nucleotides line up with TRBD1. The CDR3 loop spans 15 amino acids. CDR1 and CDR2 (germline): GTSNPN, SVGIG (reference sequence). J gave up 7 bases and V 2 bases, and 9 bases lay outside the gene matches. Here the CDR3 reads CAWSWETGGRNEQFF. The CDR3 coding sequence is TGTGCCTGGAGTTGGGAGACAGGGGGTAGGAATGAGCAGTTCTTC. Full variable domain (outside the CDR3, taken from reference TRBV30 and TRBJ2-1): SQTIHQWPATLVQPVGSPLSLECTVEGTSNPNLYWYRQAAGRGLQLLFYSVGIGQISSEVPQNLSASRPQDRQFILSSKKLLLSDSGFYLCAWSWETGGRNEQFFGPGTRLTVL.

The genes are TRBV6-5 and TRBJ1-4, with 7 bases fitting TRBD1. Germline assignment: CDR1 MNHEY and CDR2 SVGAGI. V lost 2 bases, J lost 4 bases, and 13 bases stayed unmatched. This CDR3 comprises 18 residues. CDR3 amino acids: CASSYLLTTGVVNEKLFF. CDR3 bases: TGTGCCAGCAGTTACCTACTTACTACAGGGGTTGTTAATGAAAAACTGTTTTTT.

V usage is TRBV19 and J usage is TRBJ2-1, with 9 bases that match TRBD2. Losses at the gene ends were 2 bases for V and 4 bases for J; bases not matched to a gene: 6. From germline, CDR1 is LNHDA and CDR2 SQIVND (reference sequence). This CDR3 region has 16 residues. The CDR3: CASSIISSGRYNEQFF. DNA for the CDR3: TGTGCCAGTAGTATAATATCCAGCGGGAGGTACAATGAGCAGTTCTTC.

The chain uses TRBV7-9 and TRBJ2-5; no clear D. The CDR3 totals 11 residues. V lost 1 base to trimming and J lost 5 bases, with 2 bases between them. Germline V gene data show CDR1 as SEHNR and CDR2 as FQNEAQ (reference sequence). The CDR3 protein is CASSLVETQYF. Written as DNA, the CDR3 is TGTGCCAGCAGCTTAGTGGAGACCCAGTACTTC.

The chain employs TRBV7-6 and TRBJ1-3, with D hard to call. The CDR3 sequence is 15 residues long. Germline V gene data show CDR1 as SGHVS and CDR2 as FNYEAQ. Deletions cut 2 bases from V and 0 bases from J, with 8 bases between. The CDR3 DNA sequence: TGTGCCAGCAGCTTAAATTTCGACTCTGGAAACACCATATATTTT. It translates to CASSLNFDSGNTIYF. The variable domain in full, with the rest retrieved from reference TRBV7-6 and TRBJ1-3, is GAGVSQSPRYKVTKRGQDVALRCDPISGHVSLYWYRQALGQGPEFLTYFNYEAQQDKSGLPNDRFSAERPEGSISTLTIQRTEQRDSAMYRCASSLNFDSGNTIYFGEGSWLTVV.

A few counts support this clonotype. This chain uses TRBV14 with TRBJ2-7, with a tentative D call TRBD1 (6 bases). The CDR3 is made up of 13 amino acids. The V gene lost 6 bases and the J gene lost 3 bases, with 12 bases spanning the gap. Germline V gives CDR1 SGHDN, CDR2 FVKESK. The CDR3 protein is CASSRQVNYEQYF. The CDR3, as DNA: TGTGCCAGCAGTCGACAGGTAAACTACGAGCAGTACTTC.

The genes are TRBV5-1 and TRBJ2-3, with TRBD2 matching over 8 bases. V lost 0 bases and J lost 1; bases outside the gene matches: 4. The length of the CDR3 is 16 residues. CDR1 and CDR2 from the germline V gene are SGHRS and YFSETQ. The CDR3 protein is CASSLVKLAGTDTQYF. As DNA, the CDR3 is TGCGCCAGCAGCTTGGTTAAACTAGCGGGCACAGATACGCAGTATTTT.

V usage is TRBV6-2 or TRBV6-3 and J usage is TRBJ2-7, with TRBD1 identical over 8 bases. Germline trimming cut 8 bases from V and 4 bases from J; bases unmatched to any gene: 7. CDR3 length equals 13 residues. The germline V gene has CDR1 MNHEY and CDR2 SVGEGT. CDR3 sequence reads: CASCHRGRYEQYF. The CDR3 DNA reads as TGTGCCAGCTGCCACAGGGGGAGGTACGAGCAGTACTTC.

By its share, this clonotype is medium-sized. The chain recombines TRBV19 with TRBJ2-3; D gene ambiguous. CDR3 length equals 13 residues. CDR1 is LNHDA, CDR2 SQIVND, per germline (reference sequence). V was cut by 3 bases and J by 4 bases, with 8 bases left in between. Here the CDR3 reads CASSMGRADTQYF. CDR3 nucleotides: TGTGCCAGTAGTATGGGCCGGGCAGATACGCAGTATTTT. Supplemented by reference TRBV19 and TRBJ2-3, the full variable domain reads DGGITQSPKYLFRKEGQNVTLSCEQNLNHDAMYWYRQDPGQGLRLIYYSQIVNDFQKGDIAEGYSVSREKKESFPLTVTSAQKNPTAFYLCASSMGRADTQYFGPGTRLTVL.

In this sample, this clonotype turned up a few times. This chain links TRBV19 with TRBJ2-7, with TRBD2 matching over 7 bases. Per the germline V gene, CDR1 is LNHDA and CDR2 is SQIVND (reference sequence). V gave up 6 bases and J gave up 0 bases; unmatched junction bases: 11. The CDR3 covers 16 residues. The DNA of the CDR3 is TGTGCCAGTAGCCGTTCGGGGGAGGGAGGCTCCTACGAGCAGTACTTC. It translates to CASSRSGEGGSYEQYF.